Presented here are 10 T cell receptor beta chains from one specimen sequenced in a study of OX40 agonist ivuxolimab in advanced cancers. Sequencing was performed with immunoSEQ multiplex PCR; in TCRdb, only in-frame clones are kept and a portion is missing. The sample yields about 47,000 clones, approximately 91% seen once. Sequences were derived from CD4+ or CD8+ T cells sorted from blood, sampled in a trial of the OX40 agonist ivuxolimab. These receptors were taken from an adult with an advanced solid tumor such as melanoma, head and neck, liver or kidney cancer.

The J gene is TRBJ2-1, the V gene TRBV5-6; maybe TRBD2 (6 bases). Germline-derived CDR1 and CDR2 are SGHDT and YYEEEE. V shed 0 bases and J shed 5 bases, with 15 bases lying between them. This CDR3 has 16 residues. CDR3 in DNA: TGTGCCAGCAGCTTGGAGCGACTAGTCAGGGACAATGAGCAGTTCTTC. It specifies CASSLERLVRDNEQFF.

The chain has TRBV11-3 and TRBJ2-2; D is uncertain. The CDR3 has 14 amino acids. The germline V gene has CDR1 SGHNT and CDR2 YENEEA. V lost 1 base and J 4 bases, leaving 7 bases between the germline ends. CDR3 nucleotide sequence: TGTGCCAGCAGCTTAGGCCTTACCACCGGGGAGCTGTTTTTT. Its translation: CASSLGLTTGELFF.

V gene TRBV6-1 combines with J gene TRBJ2-3; 10 nucleotides align to TRBD2. Germline CDR1 and CDR2: MNHNS and SASEGT. CDR3 length equals 17 residues. J was trimmed by 2 bases and V by 1 base; bases with no gene match: 6. CDR3: CASSEGTSGAFTDTQYF. As DNA, the CDR3 is TGTGCCAGCAGTGAAGGGACTAGCGGAGCATTCACAGATACGCAGTATTTT.

This clone was seen a single time. The V gene is TRBV6-5, the J gene TRBJ1-3, with D unresolved. The CDR3 extends over 14 amino acids. Germline V CDR1 and CDR2: MNHEY, SVGAGI. The V end was cut by 6 bases, the J end by 0 bases, with 9 bases between. CDR3 sequence (DNA): TGTGCCAGCAGCGGACGTCCCTCTGGAAACACCATATATTTT. Translated, it gives CASSGRPSGNTIYF.

The rearrangement joins TRBV7-2 to TRBJ1-4; possible D gene TRBD1, 6 bases. V was pared by 5 bases and J by 0 bases, with 13 bases between. CDR1 is SGHTA, CDR2 FQGNSA, per germline. This CDR3 spans 16 amino acids. For the CDR3, the DNA is TGTGCCAGCAGCCCACAGACAGGCGCAACTAATGAAAAACTGTTTTTT. It is translated as CASSPQTGATNEKLFF.

The gene calls are TRBV15 and TRBJ2-7; 7 bases align to TRBD2. Trimming cost V 0 bases and J 4 bases; bases outside gene matches: 15. Germline V gene lookup returns CDR1 LNHNV and CDR2 YYDKDF (reference sequence). The CDR3 covers 18 residues. CDR3: CATSRDSMGQRDLYEQYF. The CDR3 DNA is TGTGCCACCAGCAGAGATTCTATGGGTCAGCGGGACCTATACGAGCAGTACTTC.

This clone was observed once. V and J are TRBV18 and TRBJ2-5, with D possibly TRBD1 on 5 matching bases. Per germline, CDR1 KGHSH and CDR2 LQKENI. The V and J ends lost 4 bases and 0 bases respectively, with 12 bases between them. The CDR3 loop spans 15 amino acids. In nucleotides, the CDR3 is TGTGCCAGCTCACTTTCCGACAGACACCAAGAGACCCAGTACTTC. It encodes CASSLSDRHQETQYF.

CDR3 residues: CASSPQGGHGYTF. As DNA, the CDR3 is TGTGCCAGCAGCCCCCAAGGGGGGCATGGCTACACCTTC. V gene TRBV7-9 combines with J gene TRBJ1-2, with D possibly matching TRBD1 (6 bases). The CDR3 spans 13 residues. Trimming took 5 bases from V and 6 from J, leaving 13 bases between them. Germline CDR1 and CDR2: SEHNR and FQNEAQ (reference sequence).

The chain is built from TRBV18 and TRBJ2-3; no firm D call. CDR3 length equals 14 residues. V lost 3 bases and J 5 bases, leaving 12 bases between the germline ends. Germline CDR1 and CDR2: KGHSH and LQKENI. In DNA, the CDR3 is TGTGCCAGCTCACCCCGAGCCTCCCAAGATACGCAGTATTTT. Protein sequence: CASSPRASQDTQYF.

The chain is built from TRBV5-4 and TRBJ2-1; TRBD2 matches 9 bases. Germline values: CDR1 SGHNT, CDR2 YYREEE (reference sequence). The CDR3 spans 15 residues. Losses at the gene ends were 4 bases for V and 8 bases for J; bases not matched to a gene: 10. This chain's CDR3 is CASSPIAGVRDEQFF. The CDR3 DNA reads TGTGCCAGCAGCCCAATAGCGGGAGTGAGGGATGAGCAGTTCTTC.